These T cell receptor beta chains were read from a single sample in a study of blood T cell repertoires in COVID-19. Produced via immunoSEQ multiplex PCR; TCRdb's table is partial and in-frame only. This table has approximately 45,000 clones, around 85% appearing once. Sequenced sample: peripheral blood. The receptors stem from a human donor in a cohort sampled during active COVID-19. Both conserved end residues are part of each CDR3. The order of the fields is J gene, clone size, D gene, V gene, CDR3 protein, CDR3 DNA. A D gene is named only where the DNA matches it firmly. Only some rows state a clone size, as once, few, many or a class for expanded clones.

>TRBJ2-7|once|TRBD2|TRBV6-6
CASCAGGPSYEQYF
TGTGCCAGCTGTGCGGGGGGGCCCTCCTACGAGCAGTACTTC
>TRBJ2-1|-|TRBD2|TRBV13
CASSSQITPSGRALYNEQFF
TGTGCCAGCAGCTCTCAAATTACCCCTAGCGGGAGGGCCCTATACAATGAGCAGTTCTTC
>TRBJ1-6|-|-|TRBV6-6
CASSYIGYNSPLHF
TGTGCCAGCAGTTACATCGGCTATAATTCACCCCTCCACTTT
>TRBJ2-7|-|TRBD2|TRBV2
CASCLADSYEQYF
TGTGCCAGCTGCCTAGCGGACTCGTACGAGCAGTACTTC
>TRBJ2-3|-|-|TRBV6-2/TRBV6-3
CASSYGYTGSTDTQYF
TGTGCCAGCAGTTATGGATATACAGGTAGCACAGATACGCAGTATTTT
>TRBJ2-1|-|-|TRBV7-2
CASSFGGAFNEQFF
TGTGCCAGCAGCTTTGGCGGGGCCTTCAATGAGCAGTTCTTC
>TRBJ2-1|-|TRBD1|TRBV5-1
CASSLGQGTYNEQFF
TGCGCCAGCAGCTTGGGACAGGGAACTTACAATGAGCAGTTCTTC
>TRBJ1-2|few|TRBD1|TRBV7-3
CASSSGGQGHYGYTF
TGTGCCAGCAGCTCAGGAGGACAGGGACACTATGGCTACACCTTC
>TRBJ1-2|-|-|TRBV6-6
CASRTGFWNGYTF
TGTGCCAGCAGAACAGGGTTTTGGAATGGCTACACCTTC
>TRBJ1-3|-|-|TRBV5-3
CARSFAGGRAGNTIYF
TGTGCCAGAAGCTTTGCGGGGGGAAGAGCTGGAAACACCATATATTTT
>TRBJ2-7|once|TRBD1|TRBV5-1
CASSLVGQGHYEQYF
TGCGCCAGCAGCTTGGTAGGACAGGGACACTACGAGCAGTACTTC
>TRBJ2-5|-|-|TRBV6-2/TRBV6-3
CASSSQGKQETQYF
TGTGCCAGCAGTTCACAGGGAAAGCAAGAGACCCAGTACTTC
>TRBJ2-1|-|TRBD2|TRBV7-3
CASSLTGVRTSESYEQFF
TGTGCCAGCAGCTTAACCGGTGTCCGGACTAGCGAATCCTATGAGCAGTTCTTC
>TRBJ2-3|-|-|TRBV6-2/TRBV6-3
CASSFNPTDSSASTDTQYF
TGTGCCAGCAGTTTCAACCCGACGGACAGCTCCGCTAGCACAGATACGCAGTATTTT
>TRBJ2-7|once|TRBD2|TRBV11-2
CASSLGRERTSGSNEQYF
TGTGCCAGCAGCTTAGGCAGGGAGCGGACTAGCGGGAGTAACGAGCAGTACTTC
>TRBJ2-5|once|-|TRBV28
CASSLPSTETQYF
TGTGCCAGCAGTTTACCCTCTACGGAGACCCAGTACTTC
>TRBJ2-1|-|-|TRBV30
CAWSRSVPYNEQFF
TGTGCCTGGAGTCGAAGCGTACCCTACAATGAGCAGTTCTTC
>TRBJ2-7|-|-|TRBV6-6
CASSYSSWTPYEQYF
TGTGCCAGCAGTTACTCGAGTTGGACACCCTACGAGCAGTACTTC
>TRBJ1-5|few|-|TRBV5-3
CAARGQPQHF
TGTGCCGCGCGGGGTCAGCCCCAGCATTTT
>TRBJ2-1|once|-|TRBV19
CASKGHRNEQFF
TGTGCCAGTAAGGGACACCGCAATGAGCAGTTCTTC
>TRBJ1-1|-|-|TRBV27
CASILRGTGLGAAEAFF
TGTGCCAGCATCCTAAGGGGCACAGGGTTGGGGGCCGCTGAAGCTTTCTTT
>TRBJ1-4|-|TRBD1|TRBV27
CASSARTGRGEKLFF
TGTGCCAGCAGTGCTCGGACAGGGAGAGGTGAAAAACTGTTTTTT
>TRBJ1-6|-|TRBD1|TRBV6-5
CASSRTGDSPLHF
TGTGCCAGCAGCCGGACAGGGGATTCACCCCTCCACTTT
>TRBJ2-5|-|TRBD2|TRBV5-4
CASSPAGSSGGLGETQYF
TGTGCCAGCAGCCCTGCGGGAAGTAGCGGGGGCCTTGGAGAGACCCAGTACTTC
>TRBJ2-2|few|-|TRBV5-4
CASSFGLALNTGELFF
TGTGCCAGCAGCTTCGGCCTAGCCCTAAACACCGGGGAGCTGTTTTTT
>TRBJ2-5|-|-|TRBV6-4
CASSETPPKFETQYF
TGTGCCAGCAGCGAGACACCCCCCAAGTTTGAGACCCAGTACTTC
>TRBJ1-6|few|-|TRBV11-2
CASSLGQTSSYNSPLHF
TGTGCCAGCAGCTTAGGACAGACGAGCTCCTATAATTCACCCCTCCACTTT
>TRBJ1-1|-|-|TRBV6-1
CASSEGPRNTEAFF
TGTGCCAGCAGTGAAGGGCCCCGGAACACTGAAGCTTTCTTT
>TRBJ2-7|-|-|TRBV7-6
CASSHPGYEQYF
TGTGCCAGCAGCCACCCGGGCTACGAGCAGTACTTC
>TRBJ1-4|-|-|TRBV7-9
CASTDRGRNEKLFF
TGTGCCAGCACCGACAGAGGACGGAATGAAAAACTGTTTTTT
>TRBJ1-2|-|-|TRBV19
CASGQFFYGYTF
TGTGCCAGTGGACAGTTTTTCTATGGCTACACCTTC
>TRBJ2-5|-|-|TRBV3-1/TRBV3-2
CASSQAGTGGRETQYF
TGTGCCAGCAGCCAAGCCGGGACTGGAGGGAGGGAGACCCAGTACTTC
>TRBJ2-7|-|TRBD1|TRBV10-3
CAIRAGQGDYEQYF
TGTGCCATCAGAGCGGGACAGGGAGACTACGAGCAGTACTTC
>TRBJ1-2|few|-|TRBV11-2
CASSLDLLVLAGGNYGYTF
TGTGCCAGCAGCTTAGATCTCTTGGTTTTGGCAGGAGGAAACTATGGCTACACCTTC
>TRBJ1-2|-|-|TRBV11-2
CASTYGWGDGGYTF
TGTGCCAGCACCTACGGATGGGGGGACGGAGGCTACACCTTC
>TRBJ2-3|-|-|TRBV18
CASSQQGGSGTDTQYF
TGTGCCAGCTCGCAACAGGGAGGGTCAGGAACAGATACGCAGTATTTT